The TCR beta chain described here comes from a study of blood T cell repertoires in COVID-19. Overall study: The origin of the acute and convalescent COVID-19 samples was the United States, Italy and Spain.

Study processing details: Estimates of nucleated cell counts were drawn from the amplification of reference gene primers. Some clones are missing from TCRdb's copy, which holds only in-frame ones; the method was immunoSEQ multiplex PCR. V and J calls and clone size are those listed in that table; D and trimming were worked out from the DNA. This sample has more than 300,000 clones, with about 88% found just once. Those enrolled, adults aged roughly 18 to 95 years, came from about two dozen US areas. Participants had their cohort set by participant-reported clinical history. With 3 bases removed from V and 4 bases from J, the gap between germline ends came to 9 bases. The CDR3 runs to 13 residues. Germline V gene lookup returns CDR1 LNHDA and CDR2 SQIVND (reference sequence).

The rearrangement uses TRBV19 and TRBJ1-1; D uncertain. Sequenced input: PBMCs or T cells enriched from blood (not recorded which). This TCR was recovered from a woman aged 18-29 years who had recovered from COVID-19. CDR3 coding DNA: TGTGCCAGTAGTATCGGTGTTTTCACTGAAGCTTTCTTT. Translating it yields CASSIGVFTEAFF.